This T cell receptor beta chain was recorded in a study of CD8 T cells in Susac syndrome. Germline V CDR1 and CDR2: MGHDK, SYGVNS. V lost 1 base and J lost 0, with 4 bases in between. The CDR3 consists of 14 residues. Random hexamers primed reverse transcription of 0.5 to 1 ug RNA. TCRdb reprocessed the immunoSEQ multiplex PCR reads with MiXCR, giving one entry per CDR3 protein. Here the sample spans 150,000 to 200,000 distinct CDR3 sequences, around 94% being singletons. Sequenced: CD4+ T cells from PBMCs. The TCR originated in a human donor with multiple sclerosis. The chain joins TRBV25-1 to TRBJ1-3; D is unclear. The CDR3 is CASSELDSGNTIYF. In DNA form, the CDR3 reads TGTGCCAGCAGTGAATTGGACTCTGGAAACACCATATATTTT.